The TCR beta chain under discussion was sequenced for a study of cytomegalovirus exposure and HLA in healthy donors. Study-level background: Most genotyped donors, 65% to 85% of about 360, had Caucasian-associated genetic ancestry.

The PCR used 60 Vbeta and 13 Jbeta primers. Libraries were prepared by immunoSEQ multiplex PCR; TCRdb keeps only in-frame clonotypes and omits some of them. The sample carries about 110,000 clones, roughly 80% recorded once. Regarding the study as a whole: Sequencing likely produced, as an artifact, a cluster of highly shared sequence variants. Segments of the TCR beta V type were, in most cases, productive about 90% or about 30% of the time in an earlier analysis.

About this clone itself: The target antigen is unknown.

Trimming cost V 1 base and J 5 bases; bases outside gene matches: 9. This CDR3 has 16 amino acids. Germline V gene lookup returns CDR1 MDHEN and CDR2 SYDVKM. The V and J genes are TRBV28 and TRBJ2-7; 9 nucleotides line up with TRBD1. The sequenced sample was PBMCs. The TCR originated in a man aged 50 to 60 in good health and CMV-seronegative. CDR3 sequence (DNA): TGTGCCAGCAGTTTATATTTCGGGACAGGGTCCCACGAGCAGTACGTC. It is translated as CASSLYFGTGSHEQYV.